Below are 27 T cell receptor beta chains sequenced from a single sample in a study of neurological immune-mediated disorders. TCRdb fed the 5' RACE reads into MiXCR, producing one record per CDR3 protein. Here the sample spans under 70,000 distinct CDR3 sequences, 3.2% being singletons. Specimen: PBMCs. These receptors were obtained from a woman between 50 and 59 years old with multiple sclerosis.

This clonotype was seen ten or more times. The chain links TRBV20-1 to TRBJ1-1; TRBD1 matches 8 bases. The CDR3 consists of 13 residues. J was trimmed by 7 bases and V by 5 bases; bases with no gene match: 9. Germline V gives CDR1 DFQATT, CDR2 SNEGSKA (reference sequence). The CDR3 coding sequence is TGCAGTGCTTTTCCAGGGGGCGCGGGTGAAGCTTTCTTT. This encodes CSAFPGGAGEAFF.

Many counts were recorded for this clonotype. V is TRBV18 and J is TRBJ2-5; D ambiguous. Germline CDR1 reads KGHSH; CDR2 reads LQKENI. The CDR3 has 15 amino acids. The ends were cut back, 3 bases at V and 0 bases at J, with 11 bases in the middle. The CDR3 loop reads CASSPYTAYQETQYF. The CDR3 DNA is TGTGCCAGCTCACCTTATACAGCGTACCAAGAGACCCAGTACTTC.

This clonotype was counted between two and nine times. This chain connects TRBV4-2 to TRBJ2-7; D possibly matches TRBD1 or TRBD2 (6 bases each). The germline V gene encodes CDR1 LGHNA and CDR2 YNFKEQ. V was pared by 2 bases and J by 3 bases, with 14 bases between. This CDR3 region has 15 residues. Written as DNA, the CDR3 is TGTGCCAGCAGCCAATCGGGGGCGACTTACTACGAGCAGTACTTC. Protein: CASSQSGATYYEQYF.

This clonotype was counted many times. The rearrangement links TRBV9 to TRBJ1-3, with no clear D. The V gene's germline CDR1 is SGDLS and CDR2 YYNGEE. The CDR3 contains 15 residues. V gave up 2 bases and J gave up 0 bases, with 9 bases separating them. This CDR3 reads CASSVRASSGNTIYF. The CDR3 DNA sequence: TGTGCCAGCAGCGTTCGGGCAAGCTCTGGAAACACCATATATTTT.

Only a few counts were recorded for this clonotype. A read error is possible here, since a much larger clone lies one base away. CDR3 coding DNA: TGCAGTGCTAGAGACAGGGTTAGTCAGCCCCAGAATTTT. Protein: CSARDRVSQPQNF. This chain connects TRBV20-1 to TRBJ1-5; TRBD1 is a possible D gene (5 bases). Germline CDR1 is DFQATT and CDR2 is SNEGSKA (reference sequence). The CDR3 consists of 13 residues.

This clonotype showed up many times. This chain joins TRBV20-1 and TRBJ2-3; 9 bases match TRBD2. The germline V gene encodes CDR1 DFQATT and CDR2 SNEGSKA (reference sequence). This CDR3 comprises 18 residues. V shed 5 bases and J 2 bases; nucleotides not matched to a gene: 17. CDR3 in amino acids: CSAPTREAGGGITDTQYF. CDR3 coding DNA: TGCAGTGCTCCCACCCGGGAAGCGGGGGGAGGGATCACAGATACGCAGTATTTT.

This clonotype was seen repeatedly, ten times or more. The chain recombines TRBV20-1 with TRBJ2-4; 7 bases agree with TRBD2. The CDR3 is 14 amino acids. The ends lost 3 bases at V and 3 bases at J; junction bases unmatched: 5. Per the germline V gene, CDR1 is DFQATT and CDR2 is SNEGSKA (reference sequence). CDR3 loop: CSASPASGKNIQYF. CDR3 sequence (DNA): TGCAGTGCTAGTCCGGCTAGCGGCAAAAACATTCAGTACTTC.

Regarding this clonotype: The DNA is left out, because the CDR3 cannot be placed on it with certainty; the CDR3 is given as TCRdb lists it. The CDR3 spells CASSFYICSAQAGEASSYNEQFF. The V call is TRBV5-5, the J call TRBJ2-1; the table gives TRBD2 as D, unverified against the DNA. Germline loops: CDR1 SGHKS, CDR2 YYEKEE (reference sequence). The CDR3 sequence runs 23 residues, both termini included.

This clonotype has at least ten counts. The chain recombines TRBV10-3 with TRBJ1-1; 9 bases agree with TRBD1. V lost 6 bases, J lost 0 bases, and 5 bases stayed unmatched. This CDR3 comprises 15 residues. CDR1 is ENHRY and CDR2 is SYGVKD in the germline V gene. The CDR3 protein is CAISRTGAMNTEAFF. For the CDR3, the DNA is TGTGCCATCAGCCGGACAGGGGCCATGAACACTGAAGCTTTCTTT.

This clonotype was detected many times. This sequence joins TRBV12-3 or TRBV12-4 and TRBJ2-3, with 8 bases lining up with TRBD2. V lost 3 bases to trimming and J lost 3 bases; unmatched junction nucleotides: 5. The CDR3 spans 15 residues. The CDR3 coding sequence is TGTGCCAGCAGTTTTGCGGTAGCGGGGACAGATACGCAGTATTTT. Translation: CASSFAVAGTDTQYF.

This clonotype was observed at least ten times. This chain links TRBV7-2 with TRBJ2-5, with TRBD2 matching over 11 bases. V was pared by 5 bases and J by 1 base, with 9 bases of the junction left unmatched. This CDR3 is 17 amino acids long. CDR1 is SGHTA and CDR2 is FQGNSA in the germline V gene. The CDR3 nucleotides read TGTGCCAGCAGCCCTCCCCATGGGACTAGCGGCCAAGAGACCCAGTACTTC. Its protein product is CASSPPHGTSGQETQYF.

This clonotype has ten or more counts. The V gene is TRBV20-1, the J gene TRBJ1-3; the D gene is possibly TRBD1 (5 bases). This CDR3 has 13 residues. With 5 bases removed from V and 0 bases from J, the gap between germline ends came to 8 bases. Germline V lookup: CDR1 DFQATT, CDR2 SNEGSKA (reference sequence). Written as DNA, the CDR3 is TGCAGTGCTGGGGGTTACTCTGGAAACACCATATATTTT. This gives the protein CSAGGYSGNTIYF.

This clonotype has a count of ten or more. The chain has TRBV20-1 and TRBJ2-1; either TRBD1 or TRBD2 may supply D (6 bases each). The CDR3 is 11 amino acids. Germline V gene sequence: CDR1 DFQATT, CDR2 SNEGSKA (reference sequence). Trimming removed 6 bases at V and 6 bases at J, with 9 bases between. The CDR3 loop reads CSAGGFNEQFF. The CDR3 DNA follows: TGCAGTGCAGGGGGGTTCAATGAGCAGTTCTTC.

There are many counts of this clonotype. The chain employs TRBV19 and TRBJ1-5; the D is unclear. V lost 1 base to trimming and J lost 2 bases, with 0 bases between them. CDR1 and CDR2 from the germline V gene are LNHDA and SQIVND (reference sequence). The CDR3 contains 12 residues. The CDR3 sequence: CASSIGNQPQHF. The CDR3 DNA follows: TGTGCCAGTAGTATAGGCAATCAGCCCCAGCATTTT.

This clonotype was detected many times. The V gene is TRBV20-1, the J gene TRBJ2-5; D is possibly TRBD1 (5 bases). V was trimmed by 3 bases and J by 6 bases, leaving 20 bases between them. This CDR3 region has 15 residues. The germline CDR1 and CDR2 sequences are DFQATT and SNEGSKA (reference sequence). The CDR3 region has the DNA TGCAGTGCTAGCTCTCAAAGGGGCGCCTGGAAGACCCAGTACTTC. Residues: CSASSQRGAWKTQYF.

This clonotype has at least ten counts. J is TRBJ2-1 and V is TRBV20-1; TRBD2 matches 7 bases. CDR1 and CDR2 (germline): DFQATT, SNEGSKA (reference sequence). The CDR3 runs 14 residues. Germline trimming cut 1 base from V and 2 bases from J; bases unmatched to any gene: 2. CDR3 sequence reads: CSARGGSAYNEQFF. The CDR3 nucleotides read TGCAGTGCTAGAGGCGGGAGCGCCTACAATGAGCAGTTCTTC.

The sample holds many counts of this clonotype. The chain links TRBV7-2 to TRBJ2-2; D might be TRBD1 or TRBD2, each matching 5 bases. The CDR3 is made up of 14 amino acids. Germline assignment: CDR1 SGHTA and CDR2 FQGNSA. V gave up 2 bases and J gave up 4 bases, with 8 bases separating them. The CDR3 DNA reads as TGTGCCAGCAGCTTAAGGGACCTCACCGGGGAGCTGTTTTTT. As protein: CASSLRDLTGELFF.

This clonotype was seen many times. In DNA form, the CDR3 reads TGTGCCAGCAGCTTGGGTAGCGCTAGCGGGACTTGGAATGAGCAGTTCTTC. Its protein is CASSLGSASGTWNEQFF. The chain couples TRBV5-4 to TRBJ2-1; TRBD2 matches at 9 bases. Germline loops: CDR1 SGHNT, CDR2 YYREEE (reference sequence). V was clipped by 0 bases and J by 7 bases; unmatched bases: 11. This CDR3 has 17 amino acids.

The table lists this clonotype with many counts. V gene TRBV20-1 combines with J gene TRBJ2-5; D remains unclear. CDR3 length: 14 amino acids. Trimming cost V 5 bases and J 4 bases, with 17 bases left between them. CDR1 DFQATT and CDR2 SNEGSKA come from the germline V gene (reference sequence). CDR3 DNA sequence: TGCAGTGCTGCCTGGTCCACGTTGGGAGAGACCCAGTACTTC. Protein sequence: CSAAWSTLGETQYF.

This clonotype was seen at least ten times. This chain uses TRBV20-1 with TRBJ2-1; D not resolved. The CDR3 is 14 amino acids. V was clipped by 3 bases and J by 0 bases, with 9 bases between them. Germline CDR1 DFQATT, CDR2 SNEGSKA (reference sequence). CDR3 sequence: CSASLRSSYNEQFF. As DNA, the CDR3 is TGCAGTGCTAGCCTCCGAAGCTCCTACAATGAGCAGTTCTTC.

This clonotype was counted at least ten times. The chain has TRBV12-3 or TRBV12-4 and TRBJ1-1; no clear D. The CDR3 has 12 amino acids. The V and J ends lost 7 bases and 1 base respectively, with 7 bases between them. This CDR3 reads CASILGNTEAFF. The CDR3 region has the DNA TGTGCCAGCATCCTTGGGAACACTGAAGCTTTCTTT.

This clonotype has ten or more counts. DNA for the CDR3: TGCAGTGCCACAGGGGGGTCGAACACCGGGGAGCTGTTTTTT. This codes for CSATGGSNTGELFF. This chain joins TRBV20-1 and TRBJ2-2; 8 positions agree with TRBD1. Germline lookup yields CDR1 DFQATT and CDR2 SNEGSKA (reference sequence). CDR3 length: 14 residues. V trimming: 6 bases; J trimming: 0 bases; junction bases outside the gene matches: 3.

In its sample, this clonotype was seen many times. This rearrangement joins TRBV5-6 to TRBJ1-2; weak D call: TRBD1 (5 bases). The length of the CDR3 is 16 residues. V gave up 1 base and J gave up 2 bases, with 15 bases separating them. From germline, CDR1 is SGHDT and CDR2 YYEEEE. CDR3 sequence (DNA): TGTGCCAGCAGCTTGTTGGGGACCCGAGGGAACTATGGCTACACCTTC. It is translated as CASSLLGTRGNYGYTF.

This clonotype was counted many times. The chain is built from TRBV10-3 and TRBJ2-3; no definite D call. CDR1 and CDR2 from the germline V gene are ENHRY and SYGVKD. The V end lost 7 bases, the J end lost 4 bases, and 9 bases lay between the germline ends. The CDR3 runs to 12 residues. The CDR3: CAINSGSDTQYF. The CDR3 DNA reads TGTGCCATCAACTCAGGTTCAGATACGCAGTATTTT.

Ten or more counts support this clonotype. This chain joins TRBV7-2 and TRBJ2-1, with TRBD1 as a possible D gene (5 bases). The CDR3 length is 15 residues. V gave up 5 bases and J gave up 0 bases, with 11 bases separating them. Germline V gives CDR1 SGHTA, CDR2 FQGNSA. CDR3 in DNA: TGTGCCAGCAGCCCGCAGGGAAGCTCCTACAATGAGCAGTTCTTC. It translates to CASSPQGSSYNEQFF.

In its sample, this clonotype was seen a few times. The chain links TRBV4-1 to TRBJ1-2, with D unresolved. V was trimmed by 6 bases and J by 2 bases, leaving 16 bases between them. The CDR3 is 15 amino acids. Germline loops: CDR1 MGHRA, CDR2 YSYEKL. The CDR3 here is CASRPTNQENYGYTF. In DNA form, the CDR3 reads TGCGCCAGCAGGCCAACTAATCAGGAGAACTATGGCTACACCTTC.

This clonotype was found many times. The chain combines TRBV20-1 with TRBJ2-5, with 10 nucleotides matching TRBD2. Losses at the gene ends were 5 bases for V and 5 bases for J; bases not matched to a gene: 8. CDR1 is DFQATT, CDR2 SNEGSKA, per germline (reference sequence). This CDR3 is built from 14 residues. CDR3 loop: CSALTSGARETQYF. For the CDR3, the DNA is TGCAGTGCTCTAACTAGCGGGGCCCGGGAGACCCAGTACTTC.